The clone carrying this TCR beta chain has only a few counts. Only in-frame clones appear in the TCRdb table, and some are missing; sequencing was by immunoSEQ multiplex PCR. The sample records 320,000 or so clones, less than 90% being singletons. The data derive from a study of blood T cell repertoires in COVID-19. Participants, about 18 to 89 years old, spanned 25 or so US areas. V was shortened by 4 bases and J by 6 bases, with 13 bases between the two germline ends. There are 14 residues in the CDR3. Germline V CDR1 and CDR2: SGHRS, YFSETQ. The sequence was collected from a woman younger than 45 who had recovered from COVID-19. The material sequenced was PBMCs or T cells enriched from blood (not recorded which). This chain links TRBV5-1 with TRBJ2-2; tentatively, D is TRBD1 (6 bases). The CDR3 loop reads CASSVITGSGELFF. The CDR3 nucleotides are TGCGCCAGCAGCGTCATAACAGGGTCCGGGGAGCTGTTTTTT. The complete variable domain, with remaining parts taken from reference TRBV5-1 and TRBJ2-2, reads KAGVTQTPRYLIKTRGQQVTLSCSPISGHRSVSWYQQTPGQGLQFLFEYFSETQRNKGNFPGRFSGRQFSNSRSEMNVSTLELGDSALYLCASSVITGSGELFFGEGSRLTVL.